The next 5 T cell receptor beta chains were all read from a single sample in a study of lymphopenia after photon versus proton radiotherapy. The protocol was immunoSEQ multiplex PCR, while the TCRdb copy is restricted to in-frame clones and leaves out a portion. Of approximately 30,000 clones listed, about 94% are singletons. Sequences were derived from peripheral blood, sampled from a patient treated with photon-based radiotherapy. Every receptor here comes from a woman between 45 and 60 years old with cholangiocarcinoma.

The rearrangement uses TRBV2 and TRBJ2-7; 7 bases are a match to TRBD1. Looked up from germline, CDR1 is SNHLY and CDR2 is FYNNEI. V gave up 7 bases and J gave up 6 bases; unmatched junction bases: 9. The CDR3 totals 13 residues. The CDR3 loop reads CASTGTVRLEQYF. CDR3 DNA sequence: TGTGCCAGCACAGGGACAGTGAGGCTCGAGCAGTACTTC.

J is TRBJ2-7 and V is TRBV5-6; possible D gene TRBD1, 7 bases. Germline CDR1 and CDR2: SGHDT and YYEEEE. The CDR3 is 15 amino acids. V was pared by 3 bases and J by 2 bases, with 15 bases between. CDR3 protein: CASSSLSGGTYEQYF. CDR3 bases: TGTGCCAGCAGCTCCCTTTCAGGGGGGACCTACGAGCAGTACTTC.

The gene calls are TRBV7-8 and TRBJ1-3, with D hard to call. V lost 4 bases and J lost 3, with 13 bases in between. Germline V gene sequence: CDR1 SGHVS, CDR2 FQNEAQ. This CDR3 is 15 amino acids long. DNA for the CDR3: TGTGCCAGCAGCTCGGACCGGGGTATTGGAAACACCATATATTTT. Protein: CASSSDRGIGNTIYF. The full variable domain, its missing parts supplied by reference TRBV7-8 and TRBJ1-3, is GAGVSQSPRYKVAKRGQDVALRCDPISGHVSLFWYQQALGQGPEFLTYFQNEAQLDKSGLPSDRFFAERPEGSVSTLKIQRTQQEDSAVYLCASSSDRGIGNTIYFGEGSWLTVV.

The chain links TRBV5-5 to TRBJ2-2, with TRBD1 matching 8 bases. Germline CDR1 SGHKS, CDR2 YYEKEE (reference sequence). The junction had 9 bases not matched to a gene; V was cut back by 3 bases and J by 5 bases. This CDR3 contains 16 residues. The CDR3 here is CASSSNQGAPTGELFF. The CDR3 nucleotides are TGTGCCAGCAGCTCAAACCAGGGGGCGCCAACCGGGGAGCTGTTTTTT.

This clone was recorded only once. The J gene is TRBJ1-4, the V gene TRBV5-4, with D maybe TRBD1 (6 bases). Germline values: CDR1 SGHNT, CDR2 YYREEE (reference sequence). This CDR3 has 17 residues. V was pared by 0 bases and J by 1 base, with 13 bases between. The CDR3 here is CASSLGGAVGTNEKLFF. CDR3 nucleotide sequence: TGTGCCAGCAGCTTGGGGGGGGCAGTAGGAACTAATGAAAAACTGTTTTTT.